This T cell receptor (beta chain) was sequenced for a study of cytomegalovirus exposure and HLA in healthy donors (dated by TCRdb to about 2017). General notes on the study: According to an earlier analysis of 587 of the donors, 150 million to 200 million T cells yielded 120 million or so unique TCR beta sequences and around 280 Gb of sequence data. An early release that covered some 630 HLA-typed donors contained around 300 gigabases of sequencing data and some 87 million unique TCR sequences. Of the 300 to 500 genotyped donors, approximately 80% were placed in the genetic ancestry cluster associated with self-reported Caucasian donors. The study was designed to test whether signatures of past pathogen exposure could be identified by cataloging public T cell receptors. The study profiled the T cell repertoires of 500 to 800 subjects by immunosequencing and related them to cytomegalovirus serostatus. Along with the approximately 700-subject first cohort, a separate validation cohort of approximately 110 different subjects was used. To predict cytomegalovirus infection status, the study combined high-throughput TCR immunosequencing, statistical association of individual TCRs with disease status, and machine learning. To study patterns of TCR occurrence, a later analysis re-analyzed previously published TCR beta repertoires from several hundred donors and added high-resolution HLA genotyping. Rather than using new phenotypic data, the later analysis identified candidate immune exposures from TCR beta sequences and from how often those sequences occurred across donors. An earlier analysis of 587 of the donors used high-throughput TCR beta sequencing to judge whether each TCR beta V gene segment behaved as functional or pseudogenic. Alongside the repertoire data, information on donor age, sex, ethnicity and CMV serostatus was compiled. A later genetic analysis used genome-wide SNP genotypes for about 65% of the 666 donors, treating that subset as a discovery cohort. All discovery cohort repertoires had been generated using a single sequencing platform. Both class I and class II loci were covered by HLA typing, at four-digit resolution. Typing coverage differed by locus: A, B, C, DRB1 and DQB1 were typed in roughly 620-630 donors, DQA1 in 522, DPA1 in 600 to 610, and DPB1 in just under 490. Four to six DR-DQ haplotypes were handled as single units for association and clustering because linkage in the cohort was strong. Among about 410 genotyped donors of the cohort, an average of around 220,000 unique TCR beta nucleotide sequences was sequenced per donor, of which about 18% were non-productive. Broad study findings and their caveats: In vitro tests confirmed that a few of the cytomegalovirus-associated TCR beta chains recognize cytomegalovirus antigens. A cluster of highly shared sequence variants was judged likely to be a technical artifact of the sequencing pipeline. Broadly in line with IMGT annotations, most TCR beta V segments showed up in productive rearrangements about 87% or about 30% of the time in an earlier analysis of around 600 of the donors. The study listed 164 TCR beta chains as associated with cytomegalovirus. Cytomegalovirus status was reported to be diagnosed by the classifier with high specificity and sensitivity in both the original and validation cohorts. Correlated functional status among segregating V segments might reflect linkage disequilibrium, but an unknown experimental factor could not be ruled out. Roughly uniform sequencing depth across donors was assumed in presence/absence analyses, although this assumption may not hold. V-gene and J-gene trimming of TCR beta chains was associated with a missense DCLRE1C variant in a later genetic analysis, and the association was replicated in an independent cohort. Because counts were too low, roughly 17 rarely observed V segments, including chromosome 9 orphons, were left out of the earlier analysis of over 550 of the donors. A later genetic analysis reported fewer N-insertions in productive TCRs among donors in an Asian-associated ancestry cluster than the approximately 700-donor mean. When HLA alleles, especially DR and DQ, strongly co-occurred, attributing TCR associations to individual alleles was difficult. CMV serostatus was the only immune exposure information available for the cohort. In a later analysis, the rate of TCR association differed among HLA loci, with DRB1 alleles having the most associated TCRs and HLA-C alleles having the fewest. Most CMV-associated TCR beta chains appeared to be HLA-restricted in a later analysis, and the HLA associations seemed to be driven largely by CMV exposure. A further reported finding was that TCR beta sequences accurately predicted the HLA-A and HLA-B alleles for most subjects in the first cohort. Across donors, most TCR sequences were observed very rarely, whereas some public TCRs were present in many individuals. Only TCR beta chains were sequenced in this cohort, and the absence of alpha or paired-chain data limited detectable features. Because HLA typing was unavailable for some donors at each locus, only the typed subset was used in association tests. Compared with equally common non-associated chains, HLA-associated TCR beta chains in a later analysis were more clonally expanded and had lower generation probabilities. It was suggested by the authors that the approach could potentially be generalized to other disease states and immunological phenotypes. A later analysis reported that several top co-occurrence clusters appeared linked to parvovirus B19, influenza, CMV and Epstein-Barr virus. In a later analysis, over 15,000 TCR beta sequences were associated with specific HLA alleles at a false discovery rate of 0.05.

Receptor libraries were prepared by the immunoSEQ multiplex PCR assay. For the multiplex PCR, a mixture combining 60 forward primers for TCR Vbeta segments and 13 reverse primers for TCR Jbeta segments was used. Amplification of the CDR3 region of rearranged TCR beta genes was performed with a multiplex PCR assay on genomic DNA. The amplified TCR beta libraries were sequenced on the Illumina HiSeq System as 87-base-pair reads. In the original analysis: A later analysis tallied some 79 million unique TCR beta chains across the 666 repertoires, and about 12 million of those chains were shared by two or more donors. A nearest-neighbor algorithm error-corrected the raw reads and collapsed the reads into unique sequences, merging closely related sequences to remove PCR and sequencing errors. V, D and J gene segments were assigned by aligning CDR3 sequences to IMGT reference sequences. For a sequence to be retained, at least a six-nucleotide match to both a V gene segment and a J gene segment was required. A rearrangement counted as productive if the CDR3 had no stop codons and remained in frame with V and J, and every other rearrangement counted as non-productive. Following IMGT convention, CDR3 was defined as the stretch from the second conserved V-encoded cysteine to the conserved J-encoded phenylalanine. The earlier analysis of about 610 of the donors excluded sequences that lacked an unambiguous match to a single V gene segment. An earlier analysis of fewer than 650 of the donors classified V segments as functional when productive rearrangements were above 56.7% and as segregating when the standard deviation between donors was above 5%. A statistical classification framework was developed to diagnose cytomegalovirus status using the catalog of TCR beta chain sequences. In a later analysis, V and J genes were assigned by comparing TCR nucleotide sequences against IMGT/GENE-DB human TR gene sequences. A later analysis assigned CDR3 sequences and most-parsimonious VDJ recombination scenarios with the TCRdist pipeline. A later analysis defined each TCR beta chain by its CDR3 amino acid sequence plus V-gene family, and excluded reads lacking a unique V-gene family. To address suspected cross-contamination and a sequencing artifact, a later analysis removed 592 highly shared, low-generation-probability nucleotide sequences. A later analysis calculated a clonal expansion index for each public chain from normalized within-repertoire ranks of inferred template counts. In a later analysis, generation probabilities were computed using a VDJ recombination model fitted to out-of-frame rearrangements, and the results were checked against IGoR. Hypergeometric tests were used in a later analysis to score TCR-TCR, TCR-HLA and TCR-CMV co-occurrence, with a repertoire-size bias correction applied to the TCR pairs. To estimate false discovery rates, a later analysis permuted the HLA or CMV assignments 20 times. A later analysis grouped co-occurring TCRs with DBSCAN, adding TCRdist sequence similarity when clustering within HLA-allele-positive subsets. Co-occurrence clustering excluded repertoires with fewer than 30,000 or more than 120,000 public chains, plus five with anomalous nucleotide sharing. In its TCRdb copy, this immuneACCESS table keeps in-frame sequences only and misses some clones. Where compared with another copy, unresolved V genes explain less than half of these, and the others have no known cause. The V and J calls and clone size are taken from that table; D and trimming were inferred from the DNA. The sample has 150,000 to 200,000 clones on record, 80% to 85% of them singletons. The ten largest make up about 4% of the sample.

The cohort was made up of 666 healthy bone marrow donors. Cohort members were all nominally healthy when sampled, although unrecorded immune exposures were likely present. The donor tested CMV seropositive and was one of the 289 seropositive cohort members. Each donor provided a peripheral blood sample, and peripheral blood mononuclear cells were used for TCR beta sequencing. Genomic DNA extraction from the blood cell samples was performed with the Qiagen DNeasy Blood Extraction Kit. About this clone itself: No antigen is known for it. No much larger clone is present one base from it, and per-base qualities are unavailable.

The sample taken for sequencing was PBMCs. This sequence was found in a middle-aged man in good health and CMV-seropositive.

At the DNA level, the sequence is TGCGCCAGCAGCCACTGGAAGGAGGGCCTCTACGAGCAGTACTTC. This translates into CASSHWKEGLYEQYF. The chain links TRBV4-1 with TRBJ2-7; TRBD2 could be the D gene, as 6 bases match. Between the V and J ends, shortened by 3 bases and 3 bases respectively, the junction contains 15 bases. The germline V gene supplies CDR1 MGHRA and CDR2 YSYEKL. The CDR3 numbers 15 residues from cysteine through phenylalanine. Just CDR3 DNA is preserved here, 45 bases in frame from base 1.